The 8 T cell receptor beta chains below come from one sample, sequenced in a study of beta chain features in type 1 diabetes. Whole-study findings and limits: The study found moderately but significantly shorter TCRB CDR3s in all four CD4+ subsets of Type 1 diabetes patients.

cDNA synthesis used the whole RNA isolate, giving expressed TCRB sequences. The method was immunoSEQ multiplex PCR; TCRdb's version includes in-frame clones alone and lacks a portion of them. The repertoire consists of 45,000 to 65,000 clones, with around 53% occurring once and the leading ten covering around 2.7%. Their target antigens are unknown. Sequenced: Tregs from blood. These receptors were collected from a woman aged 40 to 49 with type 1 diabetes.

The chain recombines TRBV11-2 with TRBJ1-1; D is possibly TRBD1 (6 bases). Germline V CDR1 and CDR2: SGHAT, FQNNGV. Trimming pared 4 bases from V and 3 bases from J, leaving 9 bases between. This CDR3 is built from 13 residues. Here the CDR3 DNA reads TGTGCCAGCAGCTCAAACAGGGACACTGAAGCTTTCTTT. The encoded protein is CASSSNRDTEAFF.

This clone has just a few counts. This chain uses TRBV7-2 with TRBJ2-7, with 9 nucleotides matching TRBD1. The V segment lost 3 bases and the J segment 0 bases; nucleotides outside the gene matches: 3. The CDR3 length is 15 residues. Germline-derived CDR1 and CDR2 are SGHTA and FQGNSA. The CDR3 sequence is CASSFPGQGSYEQYF. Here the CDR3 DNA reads TGTGCCAGCAGCTTCCCGGGACAGGGCTCCTACGAGCAGTACTTC.

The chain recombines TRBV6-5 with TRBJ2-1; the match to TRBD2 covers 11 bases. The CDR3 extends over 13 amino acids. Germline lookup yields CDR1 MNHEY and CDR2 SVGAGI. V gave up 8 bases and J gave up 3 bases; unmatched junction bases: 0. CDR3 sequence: CASLAGGYNEQFF. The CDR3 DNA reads TGTGCCAGCCTAGCGGGGGGCTACAATGAGCAGTTCTTC.

The CDR3 sequence: CASSLGRAYEQYF. For the CDR3, the DNA is TGTGCCAGCAGCTTGGGCAGGGCCTACGAGCAGTACTTC. This sequence joins TRBV7-3 and TRBJ2-7; tentatively, D is TRBD1 (5 bases). This CDR3 is built from 13 residues. V shed 3 bases and J shed 2 bases, with 8 bases lying between them. Germline CDR1 is SGHTA and CDR2 is FQGTGA.

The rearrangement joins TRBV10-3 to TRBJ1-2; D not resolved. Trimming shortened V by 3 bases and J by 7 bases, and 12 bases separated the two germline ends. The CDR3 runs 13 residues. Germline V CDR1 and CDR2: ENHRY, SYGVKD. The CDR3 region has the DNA TGTGCCATCAGTGACCACCGGGCGGGTGGCTACACCTTC. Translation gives CAISDHRAGGYTF.

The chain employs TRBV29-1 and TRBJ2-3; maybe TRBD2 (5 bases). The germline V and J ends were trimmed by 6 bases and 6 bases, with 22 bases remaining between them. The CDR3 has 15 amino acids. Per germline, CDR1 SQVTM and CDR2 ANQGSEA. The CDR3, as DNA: TGCAGCGTCGCTAAGGAAGCGGCTGGCGTGGATACGCAGTATTTT. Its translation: CSVAKEAAGVDTQYF.

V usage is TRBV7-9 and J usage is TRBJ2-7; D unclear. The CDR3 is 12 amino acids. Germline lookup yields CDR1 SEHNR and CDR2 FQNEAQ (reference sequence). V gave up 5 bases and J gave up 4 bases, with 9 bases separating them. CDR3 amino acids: CASSRYPYEQYF. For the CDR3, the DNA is TGTGCCAGCAGCCGCTATCCTTACGAGCAGTACTTC.

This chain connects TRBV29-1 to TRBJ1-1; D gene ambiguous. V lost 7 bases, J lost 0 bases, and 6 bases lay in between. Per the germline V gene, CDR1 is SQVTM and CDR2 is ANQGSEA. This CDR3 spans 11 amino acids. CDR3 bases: TGCAGCGCGGAGATGAACACTGAAGCTTTCTTT. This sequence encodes CSAEMNTEAFF.